The 31 T cell receptor beta chains below all came from one sample that was sequenced in a study of regulatory T cells in long-lasting Graves disease. Libraries of TCR beta came from iRepertoire HTBI primers plus Arm-PCR of CDR3 regions. In TCRdb, the multiplex PCR reads were re-called with MiXCR into one record per CDR3 protein. Among 400,000 or so distinct CDR3 sequences listed, roughly 20% were seen once. Described time point: persistent/refractory GD, antithyroid drugs over 5 years with positive TRAb. RNA isolated from PBMCs was used to make the TCR library. Sequences were derived from peripheral blood mononuclear cells (PBMCs), sampled when the disease was refractory, from a patient treated with antithyroid drugs. Every receptor here comes from a female donor with Graves disease.

This chain links TRBV7-9 with TRBJ2-5; no clear D. Germline lookup yields CDR1 SEHNR and CDR2 FQNEAQ (reference sequence). The CDR3 runs 13 residues. The V end was cut by 1 base, the J end by 5 bases, with 8 bases between. CDR3 bases: TGTGCCAGCAGCTTAGATATCGACGAGACCCAGTACTTC. Protein sequence: CASSLDIDETQYF.

The V call is TRBV5-1, the J call TRBJ2-5, with 9 bases matching TRBD2. The CDR3 has 16 residues. CDR1 and CDR2 (germline): SGHRS, YFSETQ. The V gene end was trimmed by 4 bases and the J gene end by 6 bases; junction bases not matched to a gene: 13. This CDR3 reads CASSPLTSGGKKTQYF. The CDR3 DNA reads TGCGCCAGCAGCCCCCTGACTAGCGGCGGTAAAAAGACCCAGTACTTC.

Comment on this clonotype: A much more abundant neighbour one base away suggests this may be a read error. This sequence joins TRBV12-3 or TRBV12-4 and TRBJ2-6; a possible D gene is TRBD1 (6 bases). V shed 5 bases and J shed 2 bases, with 16 bases lying between them. The CDR3 sequence is 17 residues long. The CDR3 here is CASSRGTRGPGANVLTF. The DNA for the CDR3 is TGTGCCAGCAGTAGAGGGACAAGGGGCCCTGGGGCCAACGTCCTGACTTTC.

This clonotype was detected ten times or more. The V call is TRBV12-3 or TRBV12-4, the J call TRBJ2-5; 8 bases are a match to TRBD1. V gave up 6 bases and J gave up 5 bases; unmatched junction bases: 11. The CDR3 consists of 15 residues. Written as DNA, the CDR3 is TGTGCCAGCAGAATGGGACAGGCCTCCTGGGAGACCCAGTACTTC. Protein sequence: CASRMGQASWETQYF.

The rearrangement joins TRBV30 to TRBJ2-7, with D possibly called TRBD1 or TRBD2 (6 bases each). Germline V gene lookup returns CDR1 GTSNPN and CDR2 SVGIG (reference sequence). The CDR3 runs to 13 residues. Deletions cut 1 base from V and 6 bases from J, with 13 bases between. The CDR3 coding sequence is TGTGCCTGGAGTGGAGGGGGGAGCTCCGAGCAGTACTTC. This encodes CAWSGGGSSEQYF.

This clonotype was recorded at least ten times. The gene calls are TRBV27 and TRBJ2-2; D unresolved. CDR1 MNHEY and CDR2 SMNVEV come from the germline V gene (reference sequence). The V gene lost 4 bases and the J gene lost 6 bases, with 6 bases spanning the gap. This CDR3 contains 12 residues. The CDR3 spells CASSSWPGELFF. CDR3 DNA: TGTGCCAGCAGTTCGTGGCCCGGGGAGCTGTTTTTT.

This clonotype appeared many times. The chain employs TRBV6-2 or TRBV6-3 and TRBJ2-5; the D gene is possibly TRBD2 (6 bases). The ends were cut back, 5 bases at V and 3 bases at J, with 13 bases in the middle. The CDR3 has 14 amino acids. Germline V lookup: CDR1 MNHEY, CDR2 SVGEGT. CDR3 sequence: CASSARGSEETQYF. CDR3 sequence (DNA): TGTGCCAGCAGTGCTCGGGGGTCAGAAGAGACCCAGTACTTC.

The chain has TRBV25-1 and TRBJ2-5; 11 bases are a match to TRBD2. CDR1 is MGHDK, CDR2 SYGVNS, per germline. Unmatched junction bases numbered 6, after V lost 5 bases and J lost 13 bases. This CDR3 comprises 12 residues. The CDR3, as DNA: TGTGCCAGCAGTTCTAGCGGGGGGCCGGCGTACTTC. As protein: CASSSSGGPAYF.

There are many counts of this clonotype. The chain joins TRBV6-1 to TRBJ2-6; D remains ambiguous. V was cut by 3 bases and J by 1 base, with 7 bases left in between. The CDR3 is 15 residues long. Germline V lookup: CDR1 MNHNS, CDR2 SASEGT. The CDR3 coding sequence is TGTGCCAGCAGTGACCTAATATCTGGGGCCAACGTCCTGACTTTC. It specifies CASSDLISGANVLTF.

This clonotype has just a few counts. Since a much larger clone is just one base distant, this may be a read error. The gene calls are TRBV2 and TRBJ1-2; D is perhaps TRBD1 (5 bases). The germline V gene encodes CDR1 SNHLY and CDR2 FYNNEI. CDR3 size: 13 residues. As DNA, the CDR3 is TGTGCCAGCACCGGGCAGGGAACGGATGGCTGCACCTTC. Its translation: CASTGQGTDGCTF.

This clonotype was found many times. This chain joins TRBV11-2 and TRBJ2-5, with 12 bases fitting TRBD2. V trimming: 0 bases; J trimming: 5 bases; junction bases outside the gene matches: 10. The CDR3 spans 18 residues. The germline CDR1 and CDR2 sequences are SGHAT and FQNNGV. CDR3 protein: CASSLEGLAGGPRETQYF. The DNA of the CDR3 is TGTGCCAGCAGCTTAGAAGGGCTAGCGGGAGGGCCGCGGGAGACCCAGTACTTC.

In its sample, this clonotype was seen a few times. V gene TRBV30 combines with J gene TRBJ2-7, with D tentatively TRBD1 (6 bases). The CDR3 is made up of 14 amino acids. Germline loops: CDR1 GTSNPN, CDR2 SVGIG (reference sequence). Trimming left V 1 base short and J 3 bases short, with 13 bases between. This CDR3 reads CAWSGPDRLYEQYF. CDR3 DNA sequence: TGTGCCTGGAGTGGCCCGGACAGACTCTACGAGCAGTACTTC.

Comment on this clonotype: The junction departs from the called germline gene at one end, perhaps through a read error. The chain employs TRBV5-6 and TRBJ1-5, with TRBD1 matching over 9 bases. The CDR3 consists of 16 residues. The germline gives CDR1 SGHDT, CDR2 YYEEEE. The CDR3 DNA reads as TGTGTCAGCAGCCTCAACAGGGGGCAAAGCAATCAGCCCCAGCATTTT. This codes for CVSSLNRGQSNQPQHF.

In its sample, this clonotype was seen a few times. The V call is TRBV30, the J call TRBJ1-4, with 7 bases fitting TRBD1. This CDR3 region has 17 residues. V dropped 2 bases and J dropped 0; count of bases not matched to a gene: 9. Germline CDR1 GTSNPN, CDR2 SVGIG (reference sequence). This CDR3 reads CAWSTPGQSATNEKLFF. CDR3 coding DNA: TGTGCCTGGAGTACTCCGGGACAGTCTGCAACTAATGAAAAACTGTTTTTT. Drawing the rest from reference TRBV30 and TRBJ1-4, the complete variable domain is SQTIHQWPATLVQPVGSPLSLECTVEGTSNPNLYWYRQAAGRGLQLLFYSVGIGQISSEVPQNLSASRPQDRQFILSSKKLLLSDSGFYLCAWSTPGQSATNEKLFFGSGTQLSVL.

This clonotype was counted only a few times. V gene TRBV6-2 or TRBV6-3 combines with J gene TRBJ2-7; 7 bases fit TRBD1. Germline V CDR1 and CDR2: MNHEY, SVGEGT. The CDR3 has 17 residues. Trimming took 2 bases from V and 0 from J; bases not matched to a gene: 10. This CDR3 reads CASSYSGQAFGSYEQYF. The CDR3 DNA is TGTGCCAGCAGTTACAGCGGACAGGCCTTTGGCTCCTACGAGCAGTACTTC.

This clonotype showed up just once. A read error may explain this, as a much larger clone is one base away. V usage is TRBV18 and J usage is TRBJ2-4; tentative D call: TRBD1 (6 bases). The germline V and J ends were trimmed by 3 bases and 14 bases, with 23 bases remaining between them. The CDR3 runs 15 residues. The germline V gene has CDR1 KGHSH and CDR2 LQKENI. The CDR3 is CASSPTRGPQGIKYF. CDR3 in DNA: TGTGCCAGCTCACCGACCAGGGGACCCCAAGGAATTAAGTACTTC.

On this clonotype itself: A much larger clone lies one base from this, so it may be a read error. V gene TRBV7-2 combines with J gene TRBJ2-5; unclear D gene. CDR3 length equals 14 residues. CDR1 is SGHTA and CDR2 is FQGNSA in the germline V gene. The CDR3 is CASSTSTFTETQHF. The DNA for the CDR3 is TGTGCCAGCAGCACATCGACATTCACAGAGACCCAGCACTTC.

This clonotype was observed many times. J is TRBJ2-7 and V is TRBV30, with 7 positions matching TRBD1. The CDR3 has 13 amino acids. Germline V CDR1 and CDR2: GTSNPN, SVGIG (reference sequence). Losses at the gene ends were 0 bases for V and 2 bases for J; bases not matched to a gene: 1. This chain's CDR3 is CAWSVGGTYEQYF. CDR3 sequence (DNA): TGTGCCTGGAGTGTAGGGGGCACCTACGAGCAGTACTTC.

This clonotype has just a few counts. At one end, the junction sequence differs from germline, possibly due to a read error. J is TRBJ2-7 and V is TRBV6-5; D is unclear. CDR3 length equals 14 residues. Germline V gene sequence: CDR1 MNHEY, CDR2 SVGAGI. The CDR3 coding sequence is TGTGCCAGCGGTTATGGAGTCCCCAGCGCCGAGCAGTACTTC. Its protein is CASGYGVPSAEQYF.

This clonotype was counted between two and nine times. The J gene is TRBJ1-4, the V gene TRBV28; D is undetermined. Germline V lookup: CDR1 MDHEN, CDR2 SYDVKM. Trimming stripped 8 bases from V and 0 bases from J, with 7 bases between. CDR3 length: 13 residues. CDR3 sequence (DNA): TGTGCCAGCCAGCGATCAACTAATGAAAAACTGTTTTTT. Protein: CASQRSTNEKLFF.

V is TRBV30 and J is TRBJ2-4; weak D call: TRBD1 (5 bases). The V end lost 2 bases, the J end lost 2 bases, and 13 bases lay between the germline ends. Germline CDR1 is GTSNPN and CDR2 is SVGIG (reference sequence). This CDR3 is built from 15 residues. CDR3 nucleotide sequence: TGTGCCTGGAGTATTGGGGCAGCCTCCAAAAACATTCAGTACTTC. Protein product: CAWSIGAASKNIQYF.

This clonotype has just a few counts. The CDR3 DNA reads as TGTGCCAGCAGCCCGAGGGACAGTGCGGCGTACGAGCAGTACTTC. It codes for CASSPRDSAAYEQYF. The rearrangement joins TRBV9 to TRBJ2-7, with TRBD1 matching 7 bases. The ends lost 4 bases at V and 4 bases at J; junction bases unmatched: 11. This CDR3 comprises 15 residues. In germline, CDR1 is SGDLS, CDR2 YYNGEE. The entire variable domain, with the rest obtained from reference TRBV9 and TRBJ2-7, is as follows: DSGVTQTPKHLITATGQRVTLRCSPRSGDLSVYWYQQSLDQGLQFLIQYYNGEERAKGNILERFSAQQFPDLHSELNLSSLELGDSALYFCASSPRDSAAYEQYFGPGTRLTVT.

This clonotype was counted a single time. The V call is TRBV25-1, the J call TRBJ1-1, with D hard to call. V gave up 5 bases and J gave up 3 bases, with 13 bases separating them. Germline CDR1 and CDR2: MGHDK and SYGVNS. This CDR3 comprises 14 residues. The CDR3 protein is CASSRLGLDTEAFF. The CDR3 DNA sequence: TGTGCCAGCAGTAGGCTTGGATTGGACACTGAAGCTTTCTTT.

The genes are TRBV7-8 and TRBJ2-2; 7 bases map to TRBD1. The V segment lost 6 bases and the J segment 7 bases; nucleotides outside the gene matches: 8. Germline-derived CDR1 and CDR2 are SGHVS and FQNEAQ. This CDR3 is 14 amino acids long. The CDR3, as DNA: TGTGCCAGCAGAAAAGTAGGGGGCTACGGGGAGCTGTTTTTT. Translated, it gives CASRKVGGYGELFF.

This clonotype was counted a few times. The genes are TRBV12-5 and TRBJ2-7; TRBD1 matches 11 bases. The V gene end was trimmed by 0 bases and the J gene end by 7 bases; junction bases not matched to a gene: 14. The CDR3 covers 18 residues. Looked up from germline, CDR1 is LGHNT and CDR2 is FRNRAP. DNA of the CDR3: TGTGCTAGTGGTTTGGTACTCGGCGGGGGGACAGGGGGGATGGAGCAGTACTTC. This encodes CASGLVLGGGTGGMEQYF.

This clonotype was seen repeatedly, ten times or more. V gene TRBV28 combines with J gene TRBJ1-2; a possible D gene is TRBD1 (6 bases). Between the trimmed V and J ends, which lost 6 bases and 6 bases, there was a span of 17 bases. The germline V gene encodes CDR1 MDHEN and CDR2 SYDVKM. This CDR3 region has 14 residues. The CDR3 nucleotides are TGTGCCAGCAGCTACTTACAGGGAAGGGATGGCTACACCTTC. It is translated as CASSYLQGRDGYTF.

This clonotype was observed many times. The V gene is TRBV7-9, the J gene TRBJ2-5, with D possibly being TRBD2 (6 bases). The CDR3 is 13 residues long. Trimming took off 7 bases at V and 1 base at J, with 10 bases between the two ends. From germline, CDR1 is SEHNR and CDR2 FQNEAQ (reference sequence). The chain's CDR3 is CASNRGTQETQYF. The CDR3 DNA sequence: TGTGCCAGCAACCGGGGGACCCAAGAGACCCAGTACTTC.

This clonotype has a count of ten or more. The V and J genes are TRBV20-1 and TRBJ1-2, with D possibly matching TRBD1 (6 bases). This CDR3 region has 14 residues. V was clipped by 2 bases and J by 2 bases, with 12 bases between them. CDR1 is DFQATT and CDR2 is SNEGSKA in the germline V gene (reference sequence). The CDR3 DNA follows: TGCAGTGCTAGAAGGGGGAGGGGGAACTATGGCTACACCTTC. This codes for CSARRGRGNYGYTF.

This clonotype has a handful of counts. The V call is TRBV19, the J call TRBJ1-2; no firm D call. Germline CDR1 reads LNHDA; CDR2 reads SQIVND (reference sequence). The CDR3 has 12 amino acids. Trimming pared 6 bases from V and 8 bases from J, leaving 13 bases between. CDR3 in amino acids: CASSPLFAGYTF. DNA for the CDR3: TGTGCCAGTAGCCCCCTTTTTGCCGGCTACACCTTC.

V and J are TRBV13 and TRBJ2-7; tentative D call: TRBD2 (5 bases). Between the trimmed V and J ends, which lost 0 bases and 6 bases, there was a span of 12 bases. Germline CDR1 reads PRHDT; CDR2 reads FYEKMQ (reference sequence). The CDR3 has 14 residues. In nucleotides, the CDR3 is TGTGCCAGCAGCTTAGGTCGGGGAAATGTCGAGCAGTACTTC. It codes for CASSLGRGNVEQYF.

This clonotype was recorded many times. The J gene is TRBJ2-2, the V gene TRBV28; no clear D. V dropped 10 bases and J dropped 7 bases, with 7 bases sitting between them. CDR3 length: 10 amino acids. Germline values: CDR1 MDHEN, CDR2 SYDVKM. CDR3: CAIKIGELFF. In nucleotides, the CDR3 is TGTGCCATCAAAATCGGGGAGCTGTTTTTT.